This TCR beta chain came from a study of blood T cell repertoires in COVID-19 (dated by TCRdb to 2020 to 2022). For the wider study: Samples from collaborators originated in the United States, Italy and Spain and spanned both the acute and convalescent phases of COVID-19. The material from the prospective study consisted of cDNA or gDNA derived from T cells, B-cell-depleted T cells, or PBMCs. The dataset comprised deeply sampled blood TCRbeta repertoires from subjects exposed to, actively infected with, or recovered from COVID-19. The repertoires were made available in a free public database intended to serve as a resource for research on the immune response to SARS-CoV-2. Samples were obtained from the ongoing ImmuneRACE study (first 160 participants) and from some 1,300 subjects provided by 6 global collaborators. Nearly every sample came with metadata listing a de-identified subject ID, COVID-19 status, age in years and sex. HLA class I and class II types, where available, came from metadata supplied by the sample provider rather than from assay-based typing. Overall results and qualifications from the work: The quantity of clinical and demographic metadata differed by source and by participant and was supplied without curation.

TCRbeta CDR3 regions were amplified from genomic DNA by means of the immunoSEQ Assay, a bias-controlled multiplex PCR. Concerning the study's data processing: Within the assay, amplification of reference gene primers was used to estimate how many nucleated cells each sample contained. To quantify the absolute abundance of each unique TCRbeta CDR3 rearrangement, sequence reads were collapsed and filtered. For each sample, productive Simpson clonality was calculated as the square root of Simpson's diversity index over productive rearrangements. TCRdb mirrors the immuneACCESS table, restricted to in-frame sequences. Some clones are absent from its copies; in checked studies, under half trace to an unresolved V gene, and the reason for the others is unknown. V, J and clone size reflect that table, while D and trimming were determined from the DNA. The sample records approximately 280,000 clones, around 90% of which are singletons. Jointly, the top ten make up 1.7% of the sample.

Concerning this clone: The target of this receptor is not known. Base qualities are not recorded, but no much larger clone differs from it by a single base.

CDR1 and CDR2 (MNHEY, SMNVEV) derive from the germline V gene (reference sequence). The CDR3 numbers 14 residues from cysteine through phenylalanine. Kept here is only the CDR3 DNA, which spans 42 bases and is read in frame from base 1. V and J are truncated by 3 bases and 1 base respectively, leaving an intervening sequence of 7 bases. Enrolling through a virtual design, the prospective study's participants ranged in age from roughly 18 to 90 years and lived across approximately 25 United States geographic areas. Cohort assignment in the prospective study relied on participant-reported clinical history from a screening survey and a study questionnaire. In the prospective study, mobile phlebotomists collected whole blood, serum and a nasopharyngeal or oropharyngeal swab from each participant. Over an approximately two-month period, participants in the prospective study had the option of providing additional blood draws and questionnaires. Before DNA extraction, blood samples from the prospective study were shipped at room temperature or frozen.

The receptor comes from a woman aged 18-29 years with acute COVID-19. The chain uses TRBV27 and TRBJ2-4; a tentative D call is TRBD1 (6 bases match). The sequenced sample consisted of PBMCs or T cells enriched from blood (not recorded which). The bases read TGTGCCAGCAGTTTGAGGGGGGCCAAAAACATTCAGTACTTC. Its translation is CASSLRGAKNIQYF.